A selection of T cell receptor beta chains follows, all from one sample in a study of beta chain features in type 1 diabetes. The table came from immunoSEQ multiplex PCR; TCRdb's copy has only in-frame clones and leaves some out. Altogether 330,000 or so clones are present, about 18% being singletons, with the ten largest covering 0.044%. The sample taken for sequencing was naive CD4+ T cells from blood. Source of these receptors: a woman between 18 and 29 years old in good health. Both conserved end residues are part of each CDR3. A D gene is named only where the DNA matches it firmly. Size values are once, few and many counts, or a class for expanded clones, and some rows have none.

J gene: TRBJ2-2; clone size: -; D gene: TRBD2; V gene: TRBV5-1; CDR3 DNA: TGCGCCAGCAGCTTCCCCCTAGCGGGGGGGAACACCGGGGAGCTGTTTTTT; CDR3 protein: CASSFPLAGGNTGELFF
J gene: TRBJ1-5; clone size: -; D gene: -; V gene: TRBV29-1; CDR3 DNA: TGCAGCGTTACAATGGAGGTAGGGCCCCAGCATTTT; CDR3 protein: CSVTMEVGPQHF
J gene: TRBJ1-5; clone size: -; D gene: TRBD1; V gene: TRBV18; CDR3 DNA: TGTGCCAGTGGACAGGGGGGCAATCAGCCCCAGCATTTT; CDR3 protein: CASGQGGNQPQHF
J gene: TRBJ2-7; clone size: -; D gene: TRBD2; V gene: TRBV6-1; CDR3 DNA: TGTGCCAGCAAGCGGGAGTTGATCTACGAGCAGTACTTC; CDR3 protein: CASKRELIYEQYF
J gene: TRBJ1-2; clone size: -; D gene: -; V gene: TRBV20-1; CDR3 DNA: TGCAGTGTGGGAGGGATCTATGGCTACACCTTC; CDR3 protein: CSVGGIYGYTF
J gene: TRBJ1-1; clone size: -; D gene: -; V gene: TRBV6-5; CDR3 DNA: TGTGCCAGCAGTTACCGCCGGCAGGGCGGGGCTGAAGCTTTCTTT; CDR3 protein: CASSYRRQGGAEAFF
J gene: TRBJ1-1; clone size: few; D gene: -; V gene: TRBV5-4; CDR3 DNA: TGTGCCAGCAGCTTCAATGGGGGGGGCAACACTGAAGCTTTCTTT; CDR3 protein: CASSFNGGGNTEAFF
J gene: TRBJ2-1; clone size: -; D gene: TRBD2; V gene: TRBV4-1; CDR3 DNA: TGCGCCAGCAGCCGATATTTAGCGGGGGGGTACAATGAGCAGTTCTTC; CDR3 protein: CASSRYLAGGYNEQFF
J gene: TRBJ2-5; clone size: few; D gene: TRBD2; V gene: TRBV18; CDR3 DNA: TGTGCCAGCTCCTGGCGGGAGGTTGGAGAGACCCAGTACTTC; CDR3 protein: CASSWREVGETQYF
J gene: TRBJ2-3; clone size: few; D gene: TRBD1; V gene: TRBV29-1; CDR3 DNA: TGCAGCGTTGGACGACAGGGGAGGAAAATGGTTACGCAGTATTTT; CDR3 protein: CSVGRQGRKMVTQYF
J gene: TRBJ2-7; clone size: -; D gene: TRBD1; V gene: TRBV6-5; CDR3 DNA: TGTGCCAGCAGTTACCTTGGACAGGGGGCCTACGAGCAGTACTTC; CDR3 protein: CASSYLGQGAYEQYF
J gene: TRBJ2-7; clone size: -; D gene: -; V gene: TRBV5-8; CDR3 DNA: TGTGCCAGCAGCTTTGCGAGCACCTACGAGCAGTACTTC; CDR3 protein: CASSFASTYEQYF
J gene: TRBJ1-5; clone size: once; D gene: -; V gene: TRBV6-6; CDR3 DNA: TGTGCCAGCAGTTACGTGGACAGCCACAATCAGCCCCAGCATTTT; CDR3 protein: CASSYVDSHNQPQHF
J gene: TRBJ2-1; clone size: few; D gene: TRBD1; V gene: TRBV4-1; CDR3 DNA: TGCGCCAGCAGCCCTAGTGGGACAGGGGCGCTCAATGAGCAGTTCTTC; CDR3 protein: CASSPSGTGALNEQFF
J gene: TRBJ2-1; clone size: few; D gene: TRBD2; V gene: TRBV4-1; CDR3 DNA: TGCGCCAGTAGGGCGGGGGGGAACAATGAGCAGTTCTTC; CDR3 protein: CASRAGGNNEQFF
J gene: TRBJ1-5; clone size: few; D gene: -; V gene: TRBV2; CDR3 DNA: TGTGCCAGCAGTGAAGCGGGGAGATGGCCCCAGCATTTT; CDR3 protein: CASSEAGRWPQHF
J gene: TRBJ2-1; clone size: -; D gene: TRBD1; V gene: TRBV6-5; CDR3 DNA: TGTGCCAGCAGTTACGACAGGGGGCACAATGAGCAGTTCTTC; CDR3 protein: CASSYDRGHNEQFF
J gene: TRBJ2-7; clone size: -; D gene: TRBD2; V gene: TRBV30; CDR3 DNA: TGTGCCAGTAGTGCCCAGGGACTAACCTACGAGCAGTACTTC; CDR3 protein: CASSAQGLTYEQYF
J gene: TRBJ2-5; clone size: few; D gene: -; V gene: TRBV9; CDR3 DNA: TGTGCCAGCAGCGTAGAAACTAGCAGTGAGACCCAGTACTTC; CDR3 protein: CASSVETSSETQYF
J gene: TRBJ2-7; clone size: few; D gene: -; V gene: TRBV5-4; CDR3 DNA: TGTGCCAGCAGCTTGGAAGTTGGGGACACCCTTTCCGAGCAGTACTTC; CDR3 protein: CASSLEVGDTLSEQYF
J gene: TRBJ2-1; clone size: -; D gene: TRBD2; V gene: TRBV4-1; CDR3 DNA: TGCGCCAGCAGCCAACTAGCGGGAGGTTGGGAGCAGTTCTTC; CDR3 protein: CASSQLAGGWEQFF
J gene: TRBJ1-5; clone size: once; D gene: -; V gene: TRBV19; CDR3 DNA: TGTGCCAGTAGTATCCAAAGGGGGTACAATCAGCCCCAGCATTTT; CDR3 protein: CASSIQRGYNQPQHF
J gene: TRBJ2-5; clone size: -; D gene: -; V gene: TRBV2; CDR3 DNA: TGTGCCAGCAGTACGGGGACATTAGAGACCCAGTACTTC; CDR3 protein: CASSTGTLETQYF
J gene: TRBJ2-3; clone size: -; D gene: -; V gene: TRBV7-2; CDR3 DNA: TGTGCCAGCAGCCTCACAGATACGCAGTATTTT; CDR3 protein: CASSLTDTQYF